Below, 8 T cell receptor beta chains from the same sample are listed, as sequenced in a study of shared clonotypes between healthy human individuals. The assay was immunoSEQ multiplex PCR, and TCRdb's table has in-frame clones only and misses some. The sample shows about 960,000 clones, 76% of them seen only once. Sequencing input: memory CD4+ T cells sorted from blood. Specified subset: CD45RA-negative fraction. These receptors came from a man younger than 35 in good health.

In its sample, this clone was seen many times. V is TRBV13 and J is TRBJ2-3, with D possibly matching TRBD1 (6 bases). Germline V gives CDR1 PRHDT, CDR2 FYEKMQ (reference sequence). V shed 3 bases and J shed 2 bases, with 12 bases lying between them. The CDR3 covers 15 residues. In DNA, the CDR3 is TGTGCCAGCAGCTTTCGGAAGGGGGTCACAGATACGCAGTATTTT. Its translation: CASSFRKGVTDTQYF.

This chain uses TRBV5-1 with TRBJ1-1; 7 bases fit TRBD1. CDR3 size: 13 residues. The ends lost 0 bases at V and 7 bases at J; junction bases unmatched: 3. Germline values: CDR1 SGHRS, CDR2 YFSETQ. The CDR3 DNA reads TGCGCCAGCAGCTTGGGACAGGGAGGTGAAGCTTTCTTT. This translates into CASSLGQGGEAFF.

The chain links TRBV7-9 to TRBJ2-2; D unclear. The germline gives CDR1 SEHNR, CDR2 FQNEAQ (reference sequence). This CDR3 has 15 residues. Trimming cost V 1 base and J 7 bases, with 13 bases left between them. In DNA, the CDR3 is TGTGCCAGCAGCTTAGGTTCCCCGGCGGTCGGGGAGCTGTTTTTT. Its translation: CASSLGSPAVGELFF.

The gene calls are TRBV6-5 and TRBJ2-7; maybe TRBD2 (7 bases). This CDR3 region has 16 residues. Trimming took off 0 bases at V and 4 bases at J, with 16 bases between the two ends. Per germline, CDR1 MNHEY and CDR2 SVGAGI. The CDR3: CASSYSYVGGLYEQYF. CDR3 nucleotide sequence: TGTGCCAGCAGTTACTCGTACGTCGGGGGGCTGTACGAGCAGTACTTC.

The genes are TRBV2 and TRBJ1-2; no reliable D call. V was shortened by 0 bases and J by 7 bases, with 6 bases between the two germline ends. CDR3 length: 12 residues. Germline V lookup: CDR1 SNHLY, CDR2 FYNNEI. CDR3 nucleotides: TGTGCCAGCAGTGAAGCGCTTCGTGGCTACACCTTC. Its translation: CASSEALRGYTF.

The gene calls are TRBV6-5 and TRBJ2-5; 14 bases agree with TRBD2. Germline V gives CDR1 MNHEY, CDR2 SVGAGI. J lost 4 bases, V lost 6 bases, and 4 bases had no gene match. The CDR3 totals 15 residues. The chain's CDR3 is CASSRTSGGSETQYF. CDR3 sequence (DNA): TGTGCCAGCAGCCGGACTAGCGGGGGGTCAGAGACCCAGTACTTC.

This chain links TRBV30 with TRBJ1-2; D is unresolved. The germline V gene encodes CDR1 GTSNPN and CDR2 SVGIG (reference sequence). The CDR3 extends over 14 amino acids. The V end lost 0 bases, the J end lost 5 bases, and 13 bases lay between the germline ends. CDR3 amino acids: CAWSVRGFGYGYTF. DNA for the CDR3: TGTGCCTGGAGTGTACGGGGTTTTGGGTATGGCTACACCTTC.

Concerning this clone: Within the sample, other DNA sequences also encode this same CDR3. V gene TRBV9 combines with J gene TRBJ2-1; perhaps TRBD2 as D (7 bases). Trimming removed 2 bases from V and 3 bases from J, with 12 bases in between. The germline V gene has CDR1 SGDLS and CDR2 YYNGEE. This CDR3 region has 15 residues. CDR3 in DNA: TGTGCCAGCAGCGTGGCGGGGGCGGGCTACAATGAGCAGTTCTTC. Translating it yields CASSVAGAGYNEQFF.